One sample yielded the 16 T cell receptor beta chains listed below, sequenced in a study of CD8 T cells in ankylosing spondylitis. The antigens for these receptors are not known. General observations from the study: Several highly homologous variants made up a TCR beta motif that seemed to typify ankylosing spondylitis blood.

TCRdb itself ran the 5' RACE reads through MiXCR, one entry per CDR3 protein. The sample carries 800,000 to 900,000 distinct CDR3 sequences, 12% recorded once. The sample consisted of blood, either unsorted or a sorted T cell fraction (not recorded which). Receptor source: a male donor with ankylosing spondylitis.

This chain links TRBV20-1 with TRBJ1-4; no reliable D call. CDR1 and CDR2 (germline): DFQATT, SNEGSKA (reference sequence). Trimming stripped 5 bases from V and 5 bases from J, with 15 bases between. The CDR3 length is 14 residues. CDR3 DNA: TGCAGTGCTGGCATCGGCGCGGCAAATGAAAAACTGTTTTTT. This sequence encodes CSAGIGAANEKLFF.

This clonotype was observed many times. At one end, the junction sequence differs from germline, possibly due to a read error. In DNA form, the CDR3 reads TGTGCCAGCAGCTTGGACAGGGGTGATGAAAAACTGTTTTTT. This codes for CASSLDRGDEKLFF. The chain employs TRBV5-1 and TRBJ1-4, with 9 bases fitting TRBD1. Germline loops: CDR1 SGHRS, CDR2 YFSETQ. The CDR3 contains 14 residues. Combining the CDR3 with reference TRBV5-1 and TRBJ1-4 gives the whole variable domain KAGVTQTPRYLIKTRGQQVTLSCSPISGHRSVSWYQQTPGQGLQFLFEYFSETQRNKGNFPGRFSGRQFSNSRSEMNVSTLELGDSALYLCASSLDRGDEKLFFGSGTQLSVL.

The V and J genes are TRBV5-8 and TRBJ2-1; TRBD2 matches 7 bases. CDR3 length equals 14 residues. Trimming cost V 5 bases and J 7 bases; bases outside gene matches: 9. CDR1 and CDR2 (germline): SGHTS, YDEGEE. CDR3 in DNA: TGTGCCAGCAGGGCGCGGGGGTATCAGAATGAGCAGTTCTTC. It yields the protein CASRARGYQNEQFF.

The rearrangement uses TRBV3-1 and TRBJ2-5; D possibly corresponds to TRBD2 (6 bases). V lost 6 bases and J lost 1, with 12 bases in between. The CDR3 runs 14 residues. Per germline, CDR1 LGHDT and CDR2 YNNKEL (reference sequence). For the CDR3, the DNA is TGTGCCAGCAGTCGAGGGACTTTCCAAGAGACCCAGTACTTC. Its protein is CASSRGTFQETQYF.

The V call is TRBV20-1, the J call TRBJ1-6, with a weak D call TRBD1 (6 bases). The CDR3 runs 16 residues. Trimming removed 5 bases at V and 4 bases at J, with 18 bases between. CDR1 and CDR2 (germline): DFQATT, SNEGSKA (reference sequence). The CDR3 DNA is TGCAGTGCTGCCCAGCGGTCAGGACAGTATAATTCACCCCTCCACTTT. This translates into CSAAQRSGQYNSPLHF.

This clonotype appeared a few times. The CDR3 spells CASSLVAGGFQETQYF. DNA for the CDR3: TGCGCCAGCAGCTTGGTGGCAGGGGGTTTTCAAGAGACCCAGTACTTC. This rearrangement joins TRBV5-1 to TRBJ2-5; 7 positions match TRBD1. The J segment lost 2 bases and the V segment lost 0 bases, leaving 7 bases of the junction unmatched. There are 16 residues in the CDR3. The V gene's germline CDR1 is SGHRS and CDR2 YFSETQ.

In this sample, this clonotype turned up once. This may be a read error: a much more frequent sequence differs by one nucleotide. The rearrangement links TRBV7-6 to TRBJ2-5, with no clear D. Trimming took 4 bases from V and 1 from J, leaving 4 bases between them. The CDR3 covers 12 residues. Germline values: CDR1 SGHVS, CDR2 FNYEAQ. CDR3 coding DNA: TGTGCCAGCAGCTCATTCCAAGAGACCCAGTACTTC. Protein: CASSSFQETQYF. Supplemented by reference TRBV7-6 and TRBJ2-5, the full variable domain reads GAGVSQSPRYKVTKRGQDVALRCDPISGHVSLYWYRQALGQGPEFLTYFNYEAQQDKSGLPNDRFSAERPEGSISTLTIQRTEQRDSAMYRCASSSFQETQYFGPGTRLLVL.

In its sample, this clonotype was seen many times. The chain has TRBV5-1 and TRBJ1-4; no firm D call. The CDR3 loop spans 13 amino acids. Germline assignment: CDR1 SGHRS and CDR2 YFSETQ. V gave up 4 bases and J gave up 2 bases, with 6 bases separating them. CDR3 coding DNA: TGCGCCAGCAGCCCGAGTACTAATGAAAAACTGTTTTTT. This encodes CASSPSTNEKLFF.

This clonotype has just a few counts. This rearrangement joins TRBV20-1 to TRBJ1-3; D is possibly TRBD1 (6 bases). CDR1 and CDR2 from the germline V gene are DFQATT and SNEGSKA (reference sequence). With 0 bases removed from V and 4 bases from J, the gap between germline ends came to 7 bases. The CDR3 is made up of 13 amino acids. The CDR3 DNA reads TGCAGTGCTAGAGAGACAGGCGGAAACACCATATATTTT. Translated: CSARETGGNTIYF.

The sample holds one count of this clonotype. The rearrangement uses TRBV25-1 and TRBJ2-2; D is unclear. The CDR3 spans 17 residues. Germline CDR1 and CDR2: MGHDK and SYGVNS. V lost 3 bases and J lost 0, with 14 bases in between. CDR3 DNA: TGTGCCAGCAGTGAGGCCGAAGCGTCCTCGAACACCGGGGAGCTGTTTTTT. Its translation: CASSEAEASSNTGELFF.

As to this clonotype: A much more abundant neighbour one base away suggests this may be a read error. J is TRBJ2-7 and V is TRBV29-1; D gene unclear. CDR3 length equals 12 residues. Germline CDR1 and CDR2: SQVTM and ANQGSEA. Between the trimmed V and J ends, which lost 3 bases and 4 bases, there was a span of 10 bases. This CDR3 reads CSVDDGGYEQYF. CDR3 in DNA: TGCAGCGTTGACGATGGTGGTTACGAGCAGTACTTC.

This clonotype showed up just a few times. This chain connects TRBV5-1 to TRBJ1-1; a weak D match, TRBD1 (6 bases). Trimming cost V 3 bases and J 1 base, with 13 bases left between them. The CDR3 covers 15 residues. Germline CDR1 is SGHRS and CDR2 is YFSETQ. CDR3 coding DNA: TGCGCCAGCAGCTCTCAGGGGATTAGGAACACTGAAGCTTTCTTT. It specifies CASSSQGIRNTEAFF.

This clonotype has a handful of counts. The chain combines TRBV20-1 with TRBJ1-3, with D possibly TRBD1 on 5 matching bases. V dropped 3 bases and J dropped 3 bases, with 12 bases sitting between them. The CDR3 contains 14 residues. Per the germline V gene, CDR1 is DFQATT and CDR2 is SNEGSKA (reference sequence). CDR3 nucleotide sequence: TGCAGTGCTAGCGGGGGATCAGATGGAAACACCATATATTTT. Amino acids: CSASGGSDGNTIYF.

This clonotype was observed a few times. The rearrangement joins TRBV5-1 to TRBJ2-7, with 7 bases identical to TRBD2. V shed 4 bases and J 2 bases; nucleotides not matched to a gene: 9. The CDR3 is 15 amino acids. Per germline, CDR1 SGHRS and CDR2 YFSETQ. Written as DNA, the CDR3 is TGCGCCAGCAGCCCCGGGAGGACCACACCCTACGAGCAGTACTTC. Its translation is CASSPGRTTPYEQYF.

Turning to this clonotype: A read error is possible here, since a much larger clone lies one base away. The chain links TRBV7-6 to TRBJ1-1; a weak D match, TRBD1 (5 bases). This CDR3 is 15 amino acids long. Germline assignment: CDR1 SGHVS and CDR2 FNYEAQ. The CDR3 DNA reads TGTGCCATCAGCTTAGGTCTGGGGACGGACACTGAAGCTTTCTTT. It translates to CAISLGLGTDTEAFF.

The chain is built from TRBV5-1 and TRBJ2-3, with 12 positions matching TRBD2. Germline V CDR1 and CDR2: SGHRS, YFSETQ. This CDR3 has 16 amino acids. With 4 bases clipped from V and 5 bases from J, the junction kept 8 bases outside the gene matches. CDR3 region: CASSDERLAGVDTQYF. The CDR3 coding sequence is TGCGCCAGCAGCGACGAGAGACTAGCGGGAGTAGATACGCAGTATTTT.